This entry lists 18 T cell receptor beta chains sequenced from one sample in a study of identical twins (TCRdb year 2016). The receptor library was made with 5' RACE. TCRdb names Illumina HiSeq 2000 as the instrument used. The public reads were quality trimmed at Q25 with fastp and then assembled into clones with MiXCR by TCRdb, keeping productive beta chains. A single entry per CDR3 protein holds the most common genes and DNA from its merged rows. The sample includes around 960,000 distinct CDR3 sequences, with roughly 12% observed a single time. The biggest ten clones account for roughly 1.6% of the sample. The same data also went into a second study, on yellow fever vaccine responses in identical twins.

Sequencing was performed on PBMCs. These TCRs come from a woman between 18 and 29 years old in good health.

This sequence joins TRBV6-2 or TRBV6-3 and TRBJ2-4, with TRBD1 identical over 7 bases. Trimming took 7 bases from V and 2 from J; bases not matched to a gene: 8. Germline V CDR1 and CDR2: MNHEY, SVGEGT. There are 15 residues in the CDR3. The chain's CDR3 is CASMDRPWTKNIQYF. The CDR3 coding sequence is TGTGCCAGCATGGACAGGCCTTGGACCAAAAACATTCAGTACTTC.

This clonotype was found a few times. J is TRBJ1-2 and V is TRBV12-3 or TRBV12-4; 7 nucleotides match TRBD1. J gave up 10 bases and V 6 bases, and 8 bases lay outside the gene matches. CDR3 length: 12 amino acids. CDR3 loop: CASSRTGLDYTF. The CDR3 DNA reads TGTGCCAGCAGCAGGACAGGTCTGGACTACACCTTC.

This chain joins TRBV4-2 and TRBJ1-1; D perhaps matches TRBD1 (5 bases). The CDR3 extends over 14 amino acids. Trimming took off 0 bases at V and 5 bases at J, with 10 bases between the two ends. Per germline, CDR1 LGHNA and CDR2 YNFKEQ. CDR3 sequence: CASSQDGRETEAFF. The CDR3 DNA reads TGTGCCAGCAGCCAAGATGGCAGGGAAACTGAAGCTTTCTTT.

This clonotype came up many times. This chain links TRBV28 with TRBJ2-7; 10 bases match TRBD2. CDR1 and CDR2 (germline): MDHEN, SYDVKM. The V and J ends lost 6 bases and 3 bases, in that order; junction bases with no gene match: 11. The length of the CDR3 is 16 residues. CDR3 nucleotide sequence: TGTGCCAGCAGCAATACCAGCGGGAGGGCCAACTACGAGCAGTACTTC. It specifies CASSNTSGRANYEQYF.

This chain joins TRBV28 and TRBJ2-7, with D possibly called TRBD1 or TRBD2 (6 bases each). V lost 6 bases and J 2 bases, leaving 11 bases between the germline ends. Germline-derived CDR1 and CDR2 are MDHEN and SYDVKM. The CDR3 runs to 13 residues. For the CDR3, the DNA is TGTGCCAGCAGCGAGGGGGGAACCTACGAGCAGTACGTC. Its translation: CASSEGGTYEQYV.

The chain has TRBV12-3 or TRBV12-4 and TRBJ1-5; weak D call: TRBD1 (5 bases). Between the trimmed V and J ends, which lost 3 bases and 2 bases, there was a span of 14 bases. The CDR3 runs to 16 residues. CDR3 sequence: CASSFTRRVGNQPQHF. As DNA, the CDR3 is TGTGCCAGCAGTTTCACCCGCAGGGTGGGCAATCAGCCCCAGCATTTT.

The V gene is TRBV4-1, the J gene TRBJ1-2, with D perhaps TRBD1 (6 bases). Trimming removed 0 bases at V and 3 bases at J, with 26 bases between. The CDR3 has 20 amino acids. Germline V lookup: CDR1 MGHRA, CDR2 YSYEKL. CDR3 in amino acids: CASSQDVSGTNAKKDYGYTF. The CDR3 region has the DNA TGCGCCAGCAGCCAAGATGTTAGTGGGACAAACGCCAAGAAGGACTATGGCTACACCTTC.

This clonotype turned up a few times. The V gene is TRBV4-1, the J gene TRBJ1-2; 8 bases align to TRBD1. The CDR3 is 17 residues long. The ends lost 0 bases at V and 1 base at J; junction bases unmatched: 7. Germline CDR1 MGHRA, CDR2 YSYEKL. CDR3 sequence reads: CASSQDPSRGLNYGYTF. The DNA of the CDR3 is TGCGCCAGCAGCCAAGATCCATCCAGGGGGCTTAACTATGGCTACACCTTC.

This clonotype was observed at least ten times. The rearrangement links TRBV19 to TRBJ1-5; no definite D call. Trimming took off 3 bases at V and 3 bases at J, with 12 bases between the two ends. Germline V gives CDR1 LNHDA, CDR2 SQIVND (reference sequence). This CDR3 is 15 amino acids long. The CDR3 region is CASSISGSDNQPQHF. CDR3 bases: TGTGCCAGTAGTATTTCGGGATCCGACAATCAGCCCCAGCATTTT.

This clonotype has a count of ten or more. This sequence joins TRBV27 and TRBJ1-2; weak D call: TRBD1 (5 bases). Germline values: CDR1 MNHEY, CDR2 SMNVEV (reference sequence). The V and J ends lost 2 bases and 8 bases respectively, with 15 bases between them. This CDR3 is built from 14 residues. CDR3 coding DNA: TGTGCCAGCAGTTTAACTCCCAGGGCTGGAGGCTACACCTTC. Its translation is CASSLTPRAGGYTF.

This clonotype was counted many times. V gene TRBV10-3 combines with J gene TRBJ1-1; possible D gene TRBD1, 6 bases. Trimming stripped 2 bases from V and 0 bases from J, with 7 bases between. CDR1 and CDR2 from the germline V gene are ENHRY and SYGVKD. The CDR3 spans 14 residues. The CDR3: CAISEGQLNTEAFF. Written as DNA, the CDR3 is TGTGCCATCAGTGAGGGACAGTTGAACACTGAAGCTTTCTTT.

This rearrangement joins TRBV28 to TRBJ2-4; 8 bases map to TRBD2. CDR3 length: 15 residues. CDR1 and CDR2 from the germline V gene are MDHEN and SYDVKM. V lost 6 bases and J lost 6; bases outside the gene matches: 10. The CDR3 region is CASRESGSNGNIQYF. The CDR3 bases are TGTGCCAGCAGGGAAAGCGGGAGCAACGGAAACATTCAGTACTTC.

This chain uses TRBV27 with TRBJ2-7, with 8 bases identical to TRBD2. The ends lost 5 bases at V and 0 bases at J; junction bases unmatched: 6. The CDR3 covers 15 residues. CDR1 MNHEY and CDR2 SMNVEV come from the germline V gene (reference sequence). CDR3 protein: CASSPSGGTSYEQYV. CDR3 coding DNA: TGTGCCAGCAGTCCAAGCGGGGGAACCTCCTACGAGCAGTACGTC.

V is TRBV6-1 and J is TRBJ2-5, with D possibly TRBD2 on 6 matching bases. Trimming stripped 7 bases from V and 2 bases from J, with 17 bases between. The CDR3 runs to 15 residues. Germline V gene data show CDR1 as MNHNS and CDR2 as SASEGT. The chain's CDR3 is CASTSGGGIQETQYF. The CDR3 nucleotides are TGTGCCAGCACCTCCGGGGGAGGAATTCAAGAGACCCAGTACTTC.

CDR3 nucleotides: TGTGCCAGCAGCTTAACGACCGGACTAGCGGGAGGAGCGAGCACAGATACGCAGTATTTT. Translation gives CASSLTTGLAGGASTDTQYF. The rearrangement uses TRBV7-3 and TRBJ2-3; 14 nucleotides match TRBD2. With 0 bases clipped from V and 0 bases from J, the junction kept 8 bases outside the gene matches. Per germline, CDR1 SGHTA and CDR2 FQGTGA. CDR3 size: 20 residues.

The CDR3 spells CASSQAGPGGSSYEQYF. The CDR3 DNA reads TGTGCCAGCAGCCAAGCGGGTCCTGGCGGGAGTTCCTACGAGCAGTACTTC. V usage is TRBV4-2 and J usage is TRBJ2-7; 7 bases match TRBD2. CDR3 length: 17 amino acids. Germline CDR1 and CDR2: LGHNA and YNFKEQ. The ends lost 1 base at V and 1 base at J; junction bases unmatched: 10.

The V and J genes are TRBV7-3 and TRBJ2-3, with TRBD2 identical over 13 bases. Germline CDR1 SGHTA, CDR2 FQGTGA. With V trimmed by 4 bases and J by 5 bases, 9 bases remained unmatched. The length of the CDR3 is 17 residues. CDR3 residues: CASSSPGLAGAVDTQYF. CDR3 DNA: TGTGCCAGCAGCTCCCCCGGACTAGCGGGAGCGGTAGATACGCAGTATTTT.

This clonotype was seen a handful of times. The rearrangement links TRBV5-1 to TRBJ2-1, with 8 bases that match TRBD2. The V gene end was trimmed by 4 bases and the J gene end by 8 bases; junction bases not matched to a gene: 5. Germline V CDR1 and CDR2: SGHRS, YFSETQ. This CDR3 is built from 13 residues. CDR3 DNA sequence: TGCGCCAGCAGCCCCGGGACTAGAGATGAGCAGTTCTTC. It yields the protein CASSPGTRDEQFF.